This T cell receptor beta chain was recovered during a study of technical replicates of blood from several donors. The germline CDR1 and CDR2 sequences are SNHLY and FYNNEI. This CDR3 comprises 13 residues. V was clipped by 6 bases and J by 6 bases; unmatched bases: 7. Repertoires were generated with immunoSEQ multiplex PCR, while TCRdb's copy carries only in-frame clones and drops some. The sample has about 61,000 clones; almost 97% are singletons. This clonotype was obtained from a human donor in good health. The J gene is TRBJ2-7, the V gene TRBV2; 8 bases agree with TRBD1. Material for sequencing was T cells isolated from PBMCs. CDR3 residues: CASRRAGGREQYF. CDR3 nucleotides: TGTGCCAGCAGGAGGGCAGGGGGCCGCGAGCAGTACTTC.